Following are 17 T cell receptor beta chains from one sample sequenced in a study of beta chain features in type 1 diabetes. Study observations and caveats: When Type 1 diabetes patients were examined, their TCRB CDR3s proved moderately but significantly shorter in all four CD4+ subsets.

These receptors have no known antigen. Every bit of the isolated RNA underwent reverse transcription, so sequencing read expressed TCRB transcripts. Libraries were prepared by immunoSEQ multiplex PCR; TCRdb keeps only in-frame clonotypes and omits some of them. The table includes over 200,000 clones, roughly 10% detected once. The material sequenced was naive CD4+ T cells from blood. The receptors originated from a man aged 25 to 45 with type 1 diabetes.

This clone showed up just a few times. DNA of the CDR3: TGCGCCAGCAGCCAAACTAGTACTAGCACAGATACGCAGTATTTT. This sequence encodes CASSQTSTSTDTQYF. V is TRBV4-3 and J is TRBJ2-3; possible D gene TRBD2, 5 bases. The V end was cut by 2 bases, the J end by 0 bases, with 9 bases between. Germline V CDR1 and CDR2: LGHNA, YSLEER. This CDR3 is 15 amino acids long.

The table lists this clone with a few counts. The chain couples TRBV2 to TRBJ1-3; 7 bases align to TRBD1. CDR3 length: 14 residues. CDR1 SNHLY and CDR2 FYNNEI come from the germline V gene. V lost 6 bases, J lost 0 bases, and 2 bases stayed unmatched. CDR3 amino acids: CASRGQISGNTIYF. The CDR3 DNA reads TGTGCCAGCAGGGGACAGATCTCTGGAAACACCATATATTTT.

This clone has only a few counts. This chain uses TRBV29-1 with TRBJ1-2; 7 bases agree with TRBD1. V lost 7 bases and J lost 4; bases outside the gene matches: 6. Looked up from germline, CDR1 is SQVTM and CDR2 is ANQGSEA. The CDR3 spans 12 residues. The CDR3 loop is CSGGQPSYGYTF. The CDR3 coding sequence is TGCAGCGGGGGACAGCCATCCTATGGCTACACCTTC.

This clone occurred once. Here the CDR3 reads CAGGTPHTGELFF. DNA for the CDR3: TGTGCCGGAGGGACCCCTCACACCGGGGAGCTGTTTTTT. The chain joins TRBV2 to TRBJ2-2; a weak D match, TRBD2 (6 bases). Trimming left V 11 bases short and J 3 bases short, with 13 bases between. The CDR3 is 13 amino acids. Germline V CDR1 and CDR2: SNHLY, FYNNEI.

This chain connects TRBV4-2 to TRBJ2-5; 8 bases line up with TRBD2. Germline V gives CDR1 LGHNA, CDR2 YNFKEQ. The trim removed 1 base at V and 5 bases at J, leaving 3 bases unmatched. The CDR3 is 14 residues long. The CDR3, as DNA: TGTGCCAGCAGCCAAGGCAGACTAGCGGAGACCCAGTACTTC. Translation: CASSQGRLAETQYF.

The chain combines TRBV21-1 with TRBJ2-7; the D call in the table, TRBD1, was not verified against the DNA. TRBV21-1 is annotated as a pseudogene. This CDR3 contains 15 residues. Written as DNA, the CDR3 is TGTGCCAGCAGCAAAGGCAGGGATAGCTCCTACGAGCAGTACTTC. It yields the protein CASSKGRDSSYEQYF.

This chain joins TRBV18 and TRBJ1-6; the match to TRBD1 covers 8 bases. Germline V gene data show CDR1 as KGHSH and CDR2 as LQKENI. V gave up 6 bases and J gave up 8 bases; unmatched junction bases: 6. This CDR3 comprises 14 residues. The DNA for the CDR3 is TGTGCCAGCTCGACTGGACAGGGAGATTCACCCCTCCACTTT. It encodes CASSTGQGDSPLHF.

This clone came up a few times. The junction and the germline gene differ at one end; a read error may be behind it. The J gene is TRBJ2-7, the V gene TRBV2; D may be TRBD1 (6 bases). From germline, CDR1 is SNHLY and CDR2 FYNNEI. CDR3 length equals 12 residues. In nucleotides, the CDR3 is TGTGCCAGCAGGGAAGACAGGTACGAGCAGTACTTC. This sequence encodes CASREDRYEQYF.

The chain is built from TRBV10-3 and TRBJ2-1, with 7 bases aligning to TRBD1. Germline lookup yields CDR1 ENHRY and CDR2 SYGVKD. The CDR3 spans 13 residues. V lost 8 bases and J lost 2; bases outside the gene matches: 3. CDR3 residues: CAIGDSTYNEQFF. The CDR3 nucleotides are TGTGCCATCGGGGACAGTACCTACAATGAGCAGTTCTTC.

The chain combines TRBV6-5 with TRBJ1-5; no clear D gene. Looked up from germline, CDR1 is MNHEY and CDR2 is SVGAGI. The CDR3 contains 15 residues. V was pared by 6 bases and J by 0 bases, with 12 bases between. CDR3 in amino acids: CASRATLYSNQPQHF. The CDR3 DNA sequence: TGTGCCAGCAGGGCGACACTGTATAGCAATCAGCCCCAGCATTTT.

The gene calls are TRBV28 and TRBJ2-3, with 11 bases matching TRBD1. The CDR3 extends over 16 amino acids. J gave up 5 bases and V 4 bases, and 8 bases lay outside the gene matches. Germline lookup yields CDR1 MDHEN and CDR2 SYDVKM. CDR3 loop: CASSSGQGVLRDTQYF. The CDR3 DNA follows: TGTGCCAGCAGTTCGGGACAGGGGGTATTGAGAGATACGCAGTATTTT.

The rearrangement links TRBV28 to TRBJ1-1, with 8 nucleotides matching TRBD1. The CDR3 has 15 amino acids. V shed 2 bases and J 1 base; nucleotides not matched to a gene: 3. In germline, CDR1 is MDHEN, CDR2 SYDVKM. The chain's CDR3 is CASSLAGQGNTEAFF. The CDR3 DNA follows: TGTGCCAGCAGTTTAGCAGGACAGGGGAACACTGAAGCTTTCTTT.

The V call is TRBV11-2, the J call TRBJ2-5, with D maybe TRBD1 (6 bases). In germline, CDR1 is SGHAT, CDR2 FQNNGV. This CDR3 has 14 amino acids. Between the trimmed V and J ends, which lost 5 bases and 7 bases, there was a span of 17 bases. CDR3 amino acids: CASSIYREWGTQYF. The CDR3 DNA reads TGTGCCAGCAGCATTTACAGGGAGTGGGGGACCCAGTACTTC.

The gene calls are TRBV25-1 and TRBJ2-5; possibly TRBD1 for D (6 bases). V lost 1 base, J lost 5 bases, and 8 bases lay in between. The CDR3 length is 13 residues. Germline V gene data show CDR1 as MGHDK and CDR2 as SYGVNS. The DNA for the CDR3 is TGTGCCAGCAGTGAATGGGGGCAGGAGACCCAGTACTTC. Translating gives CASSEWGQETQYF.

The chain couples TRBV25-1 to TRBJ1-1; D gene unclear. The CDR3 runs 14 residues. The germline gives CDR1 MGHDK, CDR2 SYGVNS. V was pared by 7 bases and J by 4 bases, with 16 bases between. CDR3 DNA sequence: TGTGCCAGCACCACCCATGCACCCGGCACTGAAGCTTTCTTT. Amino acid sequence: CASTTHAPGTEAFF.

This clone turned up a few times. This sequence joins TRBV4-3 and TRBJ2-7, with D possibly matching TRBD2 (5 bases). The CDR3 extends over 13 amino acids. Germline lookup yields CDR1 LGHNA and CDR2 YSLEER. Between the trimmed V and J ends, which lost 4 bases and 0 bases, there was a span of 7 bases. Here the CDR3 DNA reads TGCGCCAGCAGCCGGGAGAGCTCCTACGAGCAGTACTTC. This encodes CASSRESSYEQYF.

This clone was counted a few times. J is TRBJ2-3 and V is TRBV4-1; D might be TRBD1 (6 bases). This CDR3 spans 18 amino acids. V was cut by 4 bases and J by 0 bases, with 20 bases left in between. Germline V gene lookup returns CDR1 MGHRA and CDR2 YSYEKL. The CDR3 sequence: CASSPGTSKKGSTDTQYF. CDR3 sequence (DNA): TGCGCCAGCAGCCCGGGGACATCTAAAAAGGGCAGCACAGATACGCAGTATTTT.